The 20 T cell receptor beta chains in this list originate from one sample, sequenced in a study of T-cell memory formation after mild COVID-19. Each CDR3 protein is one row after TCRdb ran MiXCR on the 5' RACE reads. Of about 110,000 distinct CDR3 sequences in the sample, 15% to 20% were seen once. The sequencing input was PBMCs or a T cell subset sorted from them (not recorded which). The source is an adult woman who had mild COVID-19 (a few samples of this study predate the infection). Cell type and time point are not known.

This clonotype was seen a few times. The chain joins TRBV12-3 or TRBV12-4 to TRBJ1-1; no clear D gene. Trimming removed 3 bases from V and 0 bases from J, with 5 bases in between. The CDR3 extends over 13 amino acids. The CDR3 DNA is TGTGCCAGCAGTTTGGGTCTGAACACTGAAGCTTTCTTT. It is translated as CASSLGLNTEAFF.

The chain has TRBV12-3 or TRBV12-4 and TRBJ2-1; D not resolved. The CDR3 length is 13 residues. Trimming removed 3 bases from V and 3 bases from J, with 6 bases in between. Written as DNA, the CDR3 is TGTGCCAGCAGTTTGCTAGACTACAATGAGCAGTTCTTC. It encodes CASSLLDYNEQFF.

This clonotype appeared a few times. The chain is built from TRBV12-3 or TRBV12-4 and TRBJ1-1, with D perhaps matching TRBD1 (5 bases). The CDR3 totals 14 residues. The V gene lost 2 bases and the J gene lost 5 bases, with 12 bases spanning the gap. The CDR3 sequence is CASSLRGWGTEAFF. The DNA of the CDR3 is TGTGCCAGCAGTTTAAGGGGATGGGGGACTGAAGCTTTCTTT.

In this sample, this clonotype turned up a few times. The chain links TRBV5-1 to TRBJ2-5; D may be TRBD2 (6 bases). In germline, CDR1 is SGHRS, CDR2 YFSETQ. The CDR3 loop spans 14 amino acids. V was trimmed by 4 bases and J by 2 bases, leaving 12 bases between them. For the CDR3, the DNA is TGCGCCAGCAGCAAAGGGACTTCGCAAGAGACCCAGTACTTC. Translated, it gives CASSKGTSQETQYF.

In this sample, this clonotype turned up a few times. The chain has TRBV7-9 and TRBJ2-3; TRBD2 matches 9 bases. The CDR3 has 19 amino acids. V lost 0 bases, J lost 1 base, and 11 bases stayed unmatched. Germline V gene data show CDR1 as SEHNR and CDR2 as FQNEAQ (reference sequence). CDR3: CASSLASPSSGTGTDTQYF. For the CDR3, the DNA is TGTGCCAGCAGCTTAGCTTCCCCGTCTAGCGGGACCGGCACAGATACGCAGTATTTT.

The chain recombines TRBV24-1 with TRBJ2-1; D uncertain. CDR1 KGHDR and CDR2 SFDVKD come from the germline V gene. V gave up 1 base and J gave up 5 bases, with 11 bases separating them. The CDR3 is 15 amino acids. The CDR3 sequence: CATSDLGRSDNEQFF. The CDR3 bases are TGTGCCACCAGTGATTTAGGGCGAAGCGACAATGAGCAGTTCTTC.

This clonotype was seen a few times. The genes are TRBV12-3 or TRBV12-4 and TRBJ2-1; TRBD2 aligns across 11 bases. V dropped 6 bases and J dropped 7; count of bases not matched to a gene: 17. This CDR3 has 18 amino acids. Here the CDR3 reads CASRNPGLAAPWYNEQFF. CDR3 DNA: TGTGCCAGCAGGAATCCGGGACTAGCGGCCCCTTGGTATAATGAGCAGTTCTTC.

The genes are TRBV7-7 and TRBJ2-7; 9 positions match TRBD1. Germline lookup yields CDR1 SSHAT and CDR2 FNYEAQ (reference sequence). J lost 3 bases, V lost 2 bases, and 5 bases had no gene match. The CDR3 runs to 15 residues. The CDR3 coding sequence is TGTGCCAGCAGCTTATCCGAGGGACAGGGCTACGAGCAGTACTTC. It specifies CASSLSEGQGYEQYF.

The chain carries TRBV29-1 and TRBJ2-7; 7 bases agree with TRBD1. This CDR3 spans 14 amino acids. V shed 4 bases and J 2 bases; nucleotides not matched to a gene: 8. Germline CDR1 is SQVTM and CDR2 is ANQGSEA. CDR3 residues: CSVAGGSVAYEQYF. DNA of the CDR3: TGCAGCGTTGCAGGGGGTAGCGTGGCCTACGAGCAGTACTTC.

This clonotype was counted only a few times. The rearrangement uses TRBV20-1 and TRBJ2-3, with 9 positions matching TRBD2. Germline V gene data show CDR1 as DFQATT and CDR2 as SNEGSKA (reference sequence). The CDR3 runs to 15 residues. CDR3 region: CSAPEGTSLTDTQYF. The CDR3 DNA reads as TGCTCCGCCCCCGAAGGGACTAGCCTCACAGATACGCAGTATTTT.

This rearrangement joins TRBV20-1 to TRBJ2-7; TRBD1 agrees at 10 bases. This CDR3 region has 15 residues. Per germline, CDR1 DFQATT and CDR2 SNEGSKA (reference sequence). The V segment lost 2 bases and the J segment 3 bases; nucleotides outside the gene matches: 7. The DNA for the CDR3 is TGCAGTGCTAGAAGTGCCGGGACAGGGGTCTACGAGCAGTACTTC. Translation: CSARSAGTGVYEQYF.

This clonotype was seen a handful of times. V is TRBV7-7 and J is TRBJ2-5, with TRBD1 matching 8 bases. Germline CDR1 reads SSHAT; CDR2 reads FNYEAQ (reference sequence). This CDR3 has 14 amino acids. V gave up 3 bases and J gave up 5 bases; unmatched junction bases: 5. CDR3 nucleotide sequence: TGTGCCAGCAGCTTCAGGGGGCAAGGGGAGACCCAGTACTTC. It encodes CASSFRGQGETQYF.

This clonotype appeared a few times. The V gene is TRBV19, the J gene TRBJ2-7; D unresolved. CDR1 and CDR2 from the germline V gene are LNHDA and SQIVND (reference sequence). V was shortened by 3 bases and J by 5 bases, with 14 bases between the two germline ends. The CDR3 is 14 amino acids. The CDR3 here is CASSITPLGHEQYF. The CDR3 DNA reads TGTGCCAGTAGTATCACCCCCCTCGGCCACGAGCAGTACTTC.

This clonotype was seen ten or more times. The J gene is TRBJ1-1, the V gene TRBV7-7; D gene uncertain. Trimming pared 3 bases from V and 3 bases from J, leaving 8 bases between. The CDR3 has 13 amino acids. Germline CDR1 is SSHAT and CDR2 is FNYEAQ (reference sequence). CDR3 in amino acids: CASSFGEYTEAFF. In DNA, the CDR3 is TGTGCCAGCAGCTTCGGCGAGTACACTGAAGCTTTCTTT.

This clonotype was counted only a few times. The chain employs TRBV7-8 and TRBJ2-3; TRBD2 agrees at 11 bases. Trimming took 1 base from V and 2 from J; bases not matched to a gene: 8. The CDR3 is 18 residues long. Germline values: CDR1 SGHVS, CDR2 FQNEAQ. CDR3 amino acids: CASSLDPPTSGDTDTQYF. The CDR3 DNA reads TGTGCCAGCAGCTTAGATCCCCCGACTAGCGGGGACACAGATACGCAGTATTTT.

This clonotype was picked up a small number of times. The chain employs TRBV12-3 or TRBV12-4 and TRBJ2-5, with D possibly being TRBD2 (5 bases). V lost 6 bases, J lost 5 bases, and 28 bases lay in between. This CDR3 region has 18 residues. CDR3 DNA sequence: TGTGCCAGCAGCACTCCAACCCGACTAACTAAGGAAGGGGAGACCCAGTACTTC. Translating it yields CASSTPTRLTKEGETQYF.

The J gene is TRBJ2-3, the V gene TRBV9; unclear D gene. Trimming shortened V by 6 bases and J by 0 bases, and 11 bases separated the two germline ends. The CDR3 consists of 14 residues. CDR1 SGDLS and CDR2 YYNGEE come from the germline V gene. The CDR3 bases are TGTGCCAGCAATAAGGGCGTCAGCACAGATACGCAGTATTTT. Protein product: CASNKGVSTDTQYF. Combining the CDR3 with reference TRBV9 and TRBJ2-3 gives the whole variable domain DSGVTQTPKHLITATGQRVTLRCSPRSGDLSVYWYQQSLDQGLQFLIQYYNGEERAKGNILERFSAQQFPDLHSELNLSSLELGDSALYFCASNKGVSTDTQYFGPGTRLTVL.

The rearrangement uses TRBV29-1 and TRBJ2-5; a weak D match, TRBD2 (6 bases). Germline V gives CDR1 SQVTM, CDR2 ANQGSEA. V lost 6 bases to trimming and J lost 3 bases, with 11 bases between them. The CDR3 extends over 12 amino acids. The chain's CDR3 is CSVGGGKETQYF. The CDR3 region has the DNA TGCAGCGTGGGGGGTGGTAAAGAGACCCAGTACTTC.

This clonotype has only a few counts. The CDR3: CASSLGVLGTGAANTGELFF. The CDR3 region has the DNA TGTGCCAGCAGCTTAGGCGTCCTTGGGACAGGGGCGGCGAACACCGGGGAGCTGTTTTTT. The chain links TRBV7-9 to TRBJ2-2; 10 bases line up with TRBD1. The CDR3 totals 20 residues. CDR1 and CDR2 (germline): SEHNR, FQNEAQ (reference sequence). Germline trimming cut 1 base from V and 0 bases from J; bases unmatched to any gene: 11.

The rearrangement links TRBV5-4 to TRBJ1-2, with TRBD1 matching 7 bases. The germline V gene has CDR1 SGHNT and CDR2 YYREEE (reference sequence). V shed 4 bases and J 0 bases; nucleotides not matched to a gene: 9. The CDR3 is 16 residues long. CDR3 sequence reads: CASSPDRGGTNYGYTF. Here the CDR3 DNA reads TGTGCCAGCAGCCCGGACCGAGGGGGCACTAACTATGGCTACACCTTC.